The clone carrying this T cell receptor (beta chain) has just one count. The antigen remains undetermined. Measured with immunoSEQ multiplex PCR; TCRdb has only the in-frame clones, and not every one. This sample has tens of thousands of clones, with 70% to 90% found just once. This record comes from a study of OX40 agonist ivuxolimab in advanced cancers. Overall study: A history of anti-PD-1, anti-PD-L1 or anti-CTLA-4 therapy was acceptable, and about 40% had some.

Findings of the study overall: Nonresponders included some who also had low normalized T-cell clonal expansion.

Patients with autoimmune history or systemic immunosuppression were excluded. Peripheral blood came from all dose cohorts at three timepoints. The sequence was collected from an adult with an advanced solid tumor such as melanoma, head and neck, liver or kidney cancer. This sample comprised CD4+ or CD8+ T cells sorted from blood, obtained in a trial of the OX40 agonist ivuxolimab.

Here the CDR3 reads CASSFEDRTYYGYTF. Here the CDR3 DNA reads TGTGCCAGCAGTTTTGAGGACAGAACGTACTATGGCTACACCTTC. This chain uses TRBV28 with TRBJ1-2; tentative D call: TRBD1 (6 bases). Germline loops: CDR1 MDHEN, CDR2 SYDVKM. Trimming took 3 bases from V and 3 from J, leaving 14 bases between them. The CDR3 length is 15 residues.